A single sample gave rise to the 11 T cell receptor beta chains below, sequenced in a study of shared clonotypes between healthy human individuals. Sequencing used immunoSEQ multiplex PCR; TCRdb keeps in-frame clones, though not all of them. The table has 490,000 or so clones, less than 80% seen once. Sequences were obtained from PBMCs. The receptor source for this set is a woman between 40 and 50 years old in good health. Some clones in this sample may be carry-over from other donors' samples.

The genes are TRBV11-2 and TRBJ2-1; D possibly corresponds to TRBD2 (5 bases). Trimming left V 2 bases short and J 0 bases short, with 14 bases between. This CDR3 has 17 amino acids. Germline V gives CDR1 SGHAT, CDR2 FQNNGV. The chain's CDR3 is CASSLLPAAPSYNEQFF. Written as DNA, the CDR3 is TGTGCCAGCAGCTTATTGCCAGCGGCCCCCTCCTACAATGAGCAGTTCTTC.

This chain connects TRBV5-5 to TRBJ2-5, with D possibly TRBD2 on 6 matching bases. The CDR3 loop spans 15 amino acids. Looked up from germline, CDR1 is SGHKS and CDR2 is YYEKEE (reference sequence). The V gene lost 1 base and the J gene lost 0 bases, with 10 bases spanning the gap. CDR3 amino acids: CASSLRGLYQETQYF. The DNA of the CDR3 is TGTGCCAGCAGCTTGAGGGGACTCTACCAAGAGACCCAGTACTTC.

The rearrangement joins TRBV10-3 to TRBJ2-7; D remains ambiguous. The V gene lost 10 bases and the J gene lost 4 bases, with 11 bases spanning the gap. The CDR3 contains 11 residues. Germline V gene lookup returns CDR1 ENHRY and CDR2 SYGVKD. In nucleotides, the CDR3 is TGTGCCACCTCCTCCGGGTACGAGCAGTACTTC. Its protein product is CATSSGYEQYF.

On this clone: Distinct nucleotide sequences in the sample also encode this CDR3. The J gene is TRBJ2-3, the V gene TRBV18; D perhaps matches TRBD1 (5 bases). Trimming removed 3 bases from V and 0 bases from J, with 7 bases in between. This CDR3 comprises 14 residues. CDR1 KGHSH and CDR2 LQKENI come from the germline V gene. The CDR3 spells CASSPSGSTDTQYF. The CDR3 nucleotides read TGTGCCAGCTCACCTTCAGGGAGCACAGATACGCAGTATTTT.

This clone has just a few counts. This chain links TRBV10-3 with TRBJ2-5; D not resolved. This CDR3 has 15 amino acids. The ends were cut back, 3 bases at V and 5 bases at J, with 16 bases in the middle. Looked up from germline, CDR1 is ENHRY and CDR2 is SYGVKD. CDR3 amino acids: CAISEPQASRETQYF. In nucleotides, the CDR3 is TGTGCCATCAGTGAACCCCAAGCGAGCAGGGAGACCCAGTACTTC.

The chain couples TRBV5-1 to TRBJ2-3; D gene unclear. Deletions cut 4 bases from V and 5 bases from J, with 11 bases between. This CDR3 is built from 13 residues. The germline V gene encodes CDR1 SGHRS and CDR2 YFSETQ. The CDR3 DNA sequence: TGCGCCAGCAGCCCCGCCCTTGGAGATACGCAGTATTTT. Translating it yields CASSPALGDTQYF. The whole variable domain, remainder taken from reference TRBV5-1 and TRBJ2-3, is KAGVTQTPRYLIKTRGQQVTLSCSPISGHRSVSWYQQTPGQGLQFLFEYFSETQRNKGNFPGRFSGRQFSNSRSEMNVSTLELGDSALYLCASSPALGDTQYFGPGTRLTVL.

V and J are TRBV27 and TRBJ2-2; 8 bases align to TRBD1. The CDR3 consists of 16 residues. Germline V gives CDR1 MNHEY, CDR2 SMNVEV (reference sequence). J lost 3 bases, V lost 2 bases, and 5 bases had no gene match. In DNA form, the CDR3 reads TGTGCCAGCAGTTTAAGCAGGGGGCTCGACACCGGGGAGCTGTTTTTT. Translation: CASSLSRGLDTGELFF.

V gene TRBV19 combines with J gene TRBJ2-7, with 7 bases fitting TRBD2. Germline values: CDR1 LNHDA, CDR2 SQIVND (reference sequence). CDR3 length: 14 amino acids. The J segment lost 5 bases and the V segment lost 1 base, leaving 5 bases of the junction unmatched. Written as DNA, the CDR3 is TGTGCCAGTAGTATAGGACTAGCTCGCGACGAGCAGTACTTC. Translated: CASSIGLARDEQYF.

The rearrangement uses TRBV27 and TRBJ2-7, with D uncertain. The germline CDR1 and CDR2 sequences are MNHEY and SMNVEV (reference sequence). This CDR3 is built from 14 residues. Deletions cut 6 bases from V and 2 bases from J, with 14 bases between. Here the CDR3 DNA reads TGTGCCAGCAGGCTACGGGCCTTCGCCTACGAGCAGTACTTC. It codes for CASRLRAFAYEQYF.

This chain links TRBV6-1 with TRBJ1-1; 7 nucleotides agree with TRBD1. With V trimmed by 0 bases and J by 1 base, 8 bases remained unmatched. CDR1 is MNHNS, CDR2 SASEGT, per germline. This CDR3 has 17 residues. This chain's CDR3 is CASSEAGQVGPNTEAFF. CDR3 nucleotide sequence: TGTGCCAGCAGTGAAGCTGGACAGGTCGGGCCGAACACTGAAGCTTTCTTT.

The J gene is TRBJ1-5, the V gene TRBV6-6, with 9 bases lining up with TRBD1. With 2 bases clipped from V and 5 bases from J, the junction kept 4 bases outside the gene matches. The CDR3 spans 15 residues. Germline CDR1 and CDR2: MNHNY and SVGAGI (reference sequence). CDR3 DNA sequence: TGTGCCAGCAGTTACGAGGGACAGGGTTATCAGCCCCAGCATTTT. Its protein product is CASSYEGQGYQPQHF.